The next 32 T cell receptor beta chains were all read from a single sample in a study of shared clonotypes between healthy human individuals. This table comes from immunoSEQ multiplex PCR, and its TCRdb copy is limited to in-frame clones, with some not included. This sample has hundreds of thousands of clones; 96% occur once, and the top ten carry 0.06%. The sample comprised naive CD4+ T cells sorted from blood. Subset indicated: CD45RA+ positively selected. These receptors were collected from a woman in her twenties or thirties in good health.

The gene calls are TRBV28 and TRBJ1-4, with D hard to call. The V gene lost 3 bases and the J gene lost 1 base, with 6 bases spanning the gap. From germline, CDR1 is MDHEN and CDR2 SYDVKM. The CDR3 covers 14 residues. Written as DNA, the CDR3 is TGTGCCAGCAGTTTTGGTCAAACTAATGAAAAACTGTTTTTT. Translation gives CASSFGQTNEKLFF.

This clone was seen only a few times. The rearrangement uses TRBV27 and TRBJ1-2, with a possible D match to TRBD1 (6 bases). CDR1 is MNHEY and CDR2 is SMNVEV in the germline V gene (reference sequence). The CDR3 covers 14 residues. The V end lost 3 bases, the J end lost 4 bases, and 12 bases lay between the germline ends. The CDR3 DNA reads TGTGCCAGCAGTTTCAGGGGAGAGGTCTATGGCTACACCTTC. It codes for CASSFRGEVYGYTF.

The chain links TRBV11-2 to TRBJ2-1; TRBD2 matches 14 bases. V lost 9 bases and J lost 7; bases outside the gene matches: 5. The V gene's germline CDR1 is SGHAT and CDR2 FQNNGV. The CDR3 is 14 amino acids. The CDR3 reads CASTGTSGSNEQFF. The CDR3 DNA reads as TGTGCCAGTACCGGGACTAGCGGGAGTAATGAGCAGTTCTTC.

The CDR3: CASSATGVNTGELFF. CDR3 bases: TGTGCCAGCAGTGCGACAGGGGTGAACACCGGGGAGCTGTTTTTT. This sequence joins TRBV2 and TRBJ2-2, with 8 bases identical to TRBD1. The CDR3 is made up of 15 amino acids. J lost 1 base, V lost 4 bases, and 2 bases had no gene match. In germline, CDR1 is SNHLY, CDR2 FYNNEI.

The gene calls are TRBV28 and TRBJ1-5; weak D call: TRBD1 (6 bases). V lost 2 bases to trimming and J lost 7 bases, with 21 bases between them. CDR3 length: 17 residues. From germline, CDR1 is MDHEN and CDR2 SYDVKM. In DNA, the CDR3 is TGTGCCAGCAGTTTACCCTCTATCTACAGGGTCGGACAGCCCCAGCATTTT. This codes for CASSLPSIYRVGQPQHF. Full variable domain (rest looked up from reference TRBV28 and TRBJ1-5): DVKVTQSSRYLVKRTGEKVFLECVQDMDHENMFWYRQDPGLGLRLIYFSYDVKMKEKGDIPEGYSVSREKKERFSLILESASTNQTSMYLCASSLPSIYRVGQPQHFGDGTRLSIL.

The chain recombines TRBV6-1 with TRBJ2-5; D ambiguous. The germline gives CDR1 MNHNS, CDR2 SASEGT. This CDR3 contains 10 residues. Trimming took off 2 bases at V and 11 bases at J, with 6 bases between the two ends. The CDR3 DNA is TGTGCCAGCAGTGAACGAGAGCAGTACTTC. This sequence encodes CASSEREQYF.

V usage is TRBV7-2 and J usage is TRBJ2-2; the D is unclear. V lost 3 bases to trimming and J lost 4 bases, with 12 bases between them. This CDR3 is 15 amino acids long. Germline values: CDR1 SGHTA, CDR2 FQGNSA. The CDR3 coding sequence is TGTGCCAGCAGCTTGACGTACGGGTTCACCGGGGAGCTGTTTTTT. Protein product: CASSLTYGFTGELFF.

V usage is TRBV28 and J usage is TRBJ2-1, with 8 positions matching TRBD1. From germline, CDR1 is MDHEN and CDR2 SYDVKM. CDR3 length: 14 residues. V lost 2 bases to trimming and J lost 10 bases; unmatched junction nucleotides: 7. The CDR3 sequence is CASSLPQDRAEQFF. The CDR3 DNA sequence: TGTGCCAGCAGTTTACCCCAGGACAGGGCCGAGCAGTTCTTC. The whole variable domain, filled in from reference TRBV28 and TRBJ2-1, reads DVKVTQSSRYLVKRTGEKVFLECVQDMDHENMFWYRQDPGLGLRLIYFSYDVKMKEKGDIPEGYSVSREKKERFSLILESASTNQTSMYLCASSLPQDRAEQFFGPGTRLTVL.

The chain joins TRBV28 to TRBJ2-5; D gene ambiguous. The J call is in doubt because the DNA end fits TRBJ2-7 better. Germline V CDR1 and CDR2: MDHEN, SYDVKM. The CDR3 contains 13 residues. The CDR3 loop reads CASSLEVVYEQYF. The DNA of the CDR3 is TGTGCCAGCAGTTTAGAGGTGGTCTACGAGCAGTACTTC.

This chain connects TRBV28 to TRBJ2-7; D is unresolved. From germline, CDR1 is MDHEN and CDR2 SYDVKM. Trimming stripped 3 bases from V and 2 bases from J, with 8 bases between. This CDR3 region has 13 residues. CDR3 loop: CASSLDGTYEQYF. The CDR3 DNA sequence: TGTGCCAGCAGTTTGGATGGGACCTACGAGCAGTACTTC. Drawing the rest from reference TRBV28 and TRBJ2-7, the complete variable domain is DVKVTQSSRYLVKRTGEKVFLECVQDMDHENMFWYRQDPGLGLRLIYFSYDVKMKEKGDIPEGYSVSREKKERFSLILESASTNQTSMYLCASSLDGTYEQYFGPGTRLTVT.

The V call is TRBV30, the J call TRBJ1-3; D possibly corresponds to TRBD1 (6 bases). The CDR3 totals 14 residues. Looked up from germline, CDR1 is GTSNPN and CDR2 is SVGIG (reference sequence). Between the trimmed V and J ends, which lost 1 base and 0 bases, there was a span of 7 bases. CDR3 nucleotides: TGTGCCTGGAGTGGGACAGTCTCTGGAAACACCATATATTTT. This codes for CAWSGTVSGNTIYF. The whole variable domain, filled in from reference TRBV30 and TRBJ1-3, reads SQTIHQWPATLVQPVGSPLSLECTVEGTSNPNLYWYRQAAGRGLQLLFYSVGIGQISSEVPQNLSASRPQDRQFILSSKKLLLSDSGFYLCAWSGTVSGNTIYFGEGSWLTVV.

This rearrangement joins TRBV6-1 to TRBJ2-7; 7 bases are shared with TRBD1. V was pared by 6 bases and J by 3 bases, with 11 bases of the junction left unmatched. Germline V lookup: CDR1 MNHNS, CDR2 SASEGT. The CDR3 length is 15 residues. CDR3 sequence reads: CASSLQTGVVYEQYF. Here the CDR3 DNA reads TGTGCCAGCAGCCTACAAACAGGGGTGGTCTACGAGCAGTACTTC.

This chain connects TRBV2 to TRBJ1-2; a possible D gene is TRBD1 (5 bases). The V end lost 6 bases, the J end lost 4 bases, and 15 bases lay between the germline ends. Germline CDR1 SNHLY, CDR2 FYNNEI. CDR3 size: 14 residues. In nucleotides, the CDR3 is TGTGCCAGCAGGCCCGGGACGGCCTTCTATGGCTACACCTTC. Residues: CASRPGTAFYGYTF.

The rearrangement links TRBV5-4 to TRBJ2-1, with 11 bases matching TRBD2. The V gene end was trimmed by 3 bases and the J gene end by 7 bases; junction bases not matched to a gene: 3. Germline V lookup: CDR1 SGHNT, CDR2 YYREEE (reference sequence). This CDR3 has 14 amino acids. CDR3 amino acids: CASSSLAGGNEQFF. CDR3 nucleotides: TGTGCCAGCAGCTCCCTAGCGGGGGGAAATGAGCAGTTCTTC.

The chain uses TRBV4-1 and TRBJ1-3; D ambiguous. V lost 4 bases to trimming and J lost 0 bases, with 22 bases between them. The CDR3 runs 19 residues. Germline V lookup: CDR1 MGHRA, CDR2 YSYEKL. CDR3 nucleotides: TGCGCCAGCAGCCCTCCCGTACAAAGGTTCCATCGCTCTGGAAACACCATATATTTT. Its protein product is CASSPPVQRFHRSGNTIYF.

The chain joins TRBV2 to TRBJ2-5; D might be TRBD2 (7 bases). CDR1 is SNHLY and CDR2 is FYNNEI in the germline V gene. The CDR3 extends over 13 amino acids. The V gene lost 7 bases and the J gene lost 5 bases, with 14 bases spanning the gap. As DNA, the CDR3 is TGTGCCAGCACCTGGGGGGGGCACGAGACCCAGTACTTC. It specifies CASTWGGHETQYF.

This clone was detected once. The gene calls are TRBV9 and TRBJ2-2, with 11 bases matching TRBD2. Germline values: CDR1 SGDLS, CDR2 YYNGEE. J lost 5 bases, V lost 4 bases, and 7 bases had no gene match. The CDR3 covers 16 residues. Here the CDR3 DNA reads TGTGCCAGCAGCATTACTAGCGGGAGAAGGACCGGGGAGCTGTTTTTT. This gives the protein CASSITSGRRTGELFF. Full variable domain (missing parts from reference TRBV9 and TRBJ2-2): DSGVTQTPKHLITATGQRVTLRCSPRSGDLSVYWYQQSLDQGLQFLIQYYNGEERAKGNILERFSAQQFPDLHSELNLSSLELGDSALYFCASSITSGRRTGELFFGEGSRLTVL.

The chain is built from TRBV7-2 and TRBJ2-7; a weak D match, TRBD1 (6 bases). The CDR3 sequence is 17 residues long. V was clipped by 3 bases and J by 6 bases, with 24 bases between them. Germline V lookup: CDR1 SGHTA, CDR2 FQGNSA. CDR3 residues: CASSFGFMQGWVCEQYF. The CDR3 nucleotides are TGTGCCAGCAGCTTTGGGTTCATGCAGGGGTGGGTATGCGAGCAGTACTTC.

This clone has just one count. The chain joins TRBV5-1 to TRBJ1-2, with D tentatively TRBD1 (5 bases). The CDR3 runs 13 residues. The germline V gene encodes CDR1 SGHRS and CDR2 YFSETQ. Trimming removed 1 base at V and 2 bases at J, with 6 bases between. CDR3 DNA: TGCGCCAGCAGCTTGCGGGGGAACTATGGCTACACCTTC. The encoded protein is CASSLRGNYGYTF.

The rearrangement joins TRBV2 to TRBJ1-2; 10 bases align to TRBD1. The CDR3 length is 16 residues. CDR1 is SNHLY and CDR2 is FYNNEI in the germline V gene. V shed 5 bases, J shed 4 bases, and the junction held 10 bases outside the gene matches. Here the CDR3 DNA reads TGTGCCAGCAGTACGGAGACAGGGGGCCATGTCTATGGCTACACCTTC. Translation gives CASSTETGGHVYGYTF.

This clone was seen only once. This rearrangement joins TRBV28 to TRBJ1-1; D is unclear. Looked up from germline, CDR1 is MDHEN and CDR2 is SYDVKM. V lost 6 bases, J lost 1 base, and 15 bases lay in between. The length of the CDR3 is 15 residues. Here the CDR3 DNA reads TGTGCCAGCAGGTCTCCGGAGGAGTCGAACACTGAAGCTTTCTTT. This encodes CASRSPEESNTEAFF.

This chain uses TRBV5-1 with TRBJ2-7; a possible D gene is TRBD1 (6 bases). The CDR3 loop spans 13 amino acids. Trimming took off 2 bases at V and 5 bases at J, with 11 bases between the two ends. Germline loops: CDR1 SGHRS, CDR2 YFSETQ. CDR3 residues: CASSFPGEDEQYF. The CDR3 bases are TGCGCCAGCAGCTTCCCAGGGGAAGACGAGCAGTACTTC.

This clone was seen a few times. The V and J genes are TRBV6-5 and TRBJ2-7, with D tentatively TRBD1 (6 bases). Trimming cost V 5 bases and J 2 bases, with 10 bases left between them. Germline CDR1 reads MNHEY; CDR2 reads SVGAGI. This CDR3 region has 13 residues. The CDR3 loop reads CASSIRTAYEQYF. CDR3 nucleotides: TGTGCCAGCAGTATCAGGACAGCCTACGAGCAGTACTTC.

The CDR3 protein is CASSLSLEKLFF. CDR3 sequence (DNA): TGTGCCAGCAGCTTAAGTTTGGAAAAACTGTTTTTT. The chain couples TRBV11-2 to TRBJ1-4; D not resolved. The CDR3 sequence is 12 residues long. Trimming took 2 bases from V and 8 from J, leaving 6 bases between them. Germline CDR1 reads SGHAT; CDR2 reads FQNNGV.

This chain connects TRBV7-8 to TRBJ1-1; the D is unclear. V was clipped by 3 bases and J by 4 bases, with 18 bases between them. CDR1 SGHVS and CDR2 FQNEAQ come from the germline V gene. This CDR3 is built from 16 residues. The CDR3 reads CASSFSRVMGLTEAFF. The CDR3, as DNA: TGTGCCAGCAGCTTTTCGAGGGTGATGGGTCTCACTGAAGCTTTCTTT.

The rearrangement links TRBV13 to TRBJ2-3; D possibly corresponds to TRBD2 (5 bases). Germline loops: CDR1 PRHDT, CDR2 FYEKMQ (reference sequence). The CDR3 covers 15 residues. V was clipped by 0 bases and J by 0 bases, with 7 bases between them. The DNA of the CDR3 is TGTGCCAGCAGCTTAGGAAGCGGTAGCACAGATACGCAGTATTTT. This codes for CASSLGSGSTDTQYF. Together with reference TRBV13 and TRBJ2-3, the CDR3 gives the full variable domain: AAGVIQSPRHLIKEKRETATLKCYPIPRHDTVYWYQQGPGQDPQFLISFYEKMQSDKGSIPDRFSAQQFSDYHSELNMSSLELGDSALYFCASSLGSGSTDTQYFGPGTRLTVL.

The chain recombines TRBV19 with TRBJ2-7; D is unclear. Germline loops: CDR1 LNHDA, CDR2 SQIVND (reference sequence). The CDR3 covers 13 residues. Trimming left V 8 bases short and J 6 bases short, with 17 bases between. The CDR3 DNA reads TGTGCCAGTGGCTCCGCCCTGCGAGTCGAGCAGTACTTC. Its protein is CASGSALRVEQYF.

As concerns this clone: The identical CDR3 is also encoded by other nucleotide sequences in the sample. V and J are TRBV18 and TRBJ1-1; the D gene is possibly TRBD1 (5 bases). The V end lost 3 bases, the J end lost 1 base, and 9 bases lay between the germline ends. The CDR3 sequence is 14 residues long. From germline, CDR1 is KGHSH and CDR2 LQKENI. The CDR3 here is CASSPGRQNTEAFF. In DNA, the CDR3 is TGTGCCAGCTCACCGGGACGGCAGAACACTGAAGCTTTCTTT.

The chain recombines TRBV7-6 with TRBJ2-2; D may correspond to TRBD1 or TRBD2 (5 bases each). There are 14 residues in the CDR3. V lost 5 bases and J lost 7, with 14 bases in between. Germline assignment: CDR1 SGHVS and CDR2 FNYEAQ. This CDR3 is CASSDYPGIGELFF. The CDR3 DNA reads TGTGCCAGCAGCGACTATCCAGGGATCGGGGAGCTGTTTTTT.

This chain uses TRBV2 with TRBJ1-2, with D uncertain. V was pared by 8 bases and J by 5 bases, with 15 bases between. The CDR3 is made up of 13 amino acids. Germline V gene lookup returns CDR1 SNHLY and CDR2 FYNNEI. CDR3 DNA sequence: TGTGCCAGCGCAGCGCAAGGTTATTATGGCTACACCTTC. It yields the protein CASAAQGYYGYTF.

This chain links TRBV29-1 with TRBJ2-1, with TRBD2 matching over 10 bases. The CDR3 runs to 15 residues. Trimming cost V 8 bases and J 0 bases; bases outside gene matches: 7. Germline values: CDR1 SQVTM, CDR2 ANQGSEA. CDR3 sequence: CSISSGSVSYNEQFF. DNA of the CDR3: TGCAGCATTTCTAGCGGGAGTGTCTCCTACAATGAGCAGTTCTTC.

V is TRBV6-1 and J is TRBJ1-3, with D possibly being TRBD1 (6 bases). The germline V gene encodes CDR1 MNHNS and CDR2 SASEGT. The CDR3 spans 15 residues. Trimming left V 8 bases short and J 0 bases short, with 14 bases between. The CDR3 region has the DNA TGTGCCAGCGGGAGGGACATCTTCTCTGGAAACACCATATATTTT. Encoded protein: CASGRDIFSGNTIYF.